This entry lists 15 T cell receptor beta chains sequenced from one sample in a study of T cell repertoires in cytomegalovirus infection. TCRdb processed the reads anew with MiXCR; each CDR3 protein has one entry. The sample yields under 200,000 distinct CDR3 sequences, roughly 9% seen once. Sequencing was carried out using PBMCs. These TCRs come from a human donor in good health (CMV status not recorded). Some clones in this sample may be carry-over from other donors' samples.

This clonotype was seen ten or more times. The J gene is TRBJ1-2, the V gene TRBV20-1; TRBD1 matches 7 bases. Per the germline V gene, CDR1 is DFQATT and CDR2 is SNEGSKA (reference sequence). This CDR3 spans 11 amino acids. Unmatched junction bases numbered 7, after V lost 7 bases and J lost 8 bases. The CDR3 region has the DNA TGCAGTGTCTCCGACAGGGACGGCTACACCTTC. Translation: CSVSDRDGYTF.

This chain links TRBV27 with TRBJ2-7; possibly TRBD2 for D (6 bases). From germline, CDR1 is MNHEY and CDR2 SMNVEV (reference sequence). With 10 bases removed from V and 2 bases from J, the gap between germline ends came to 15 bases. The CDR3 is made up of 13 amino acids. In DNA form, the CDR3 reads TGTGCCACCCGACGGGGGAACACCTACGAGCAGTACTTC. Its translation: CATRRGNTYEQYF.

This clonotype came up many times. The chain carries TRBV5-6 and TRBJ2-3, with 7 bases fitting TRBD1. J lost 2 bases, V lost 4 bases, and 4 bases had no gene match. The length of the CDR3 is 14 residues. From germline, CDR1 is SGHDT and CDR2 YYEEEE. As DNA, the CDR3 is TGTGCCAGCAGCCCGGGACAGTTCACAGATACGCAGTATTTT. It translates to CASSPGQFTDTQYF.

This clonotype has at least ten counts. The chain joins TRBV7-8 to TRBJ1-5; 9 bases map to TRBD1. Germline values: CDR1 SGHVS, CDR2 FQNEAQ. Trimming removed 4 bases from V and 4 bases from J; junction bases left unmatched: 5. This CDR3 region has 15 residues. For the CDR3, the DNA is TGTGCCAGCAGCTCACAGGGGGCTGAGAATCAGCCCCAGCATTTT. Amino acid sequence: CASSSQGAENQPQHF.

The sample holds a few counts of this clonotype. This chain uses TRBV27 with TRBJ2-7; 7 nucleotides agree with TRBD1. Trimming at V came to 5 bases and at J to 5 bases, leaving 9 bases not matched to a gene. CDR3 size: 14 residues. Germline-derived CDR1 and CDR2 are MNHEY and SMNVEV (reference sequence). CDR3 nucleotide sequence: TGTGCCAGCAGTCCGGGACAGCTGATCCACGAGCAGTACTTC. This codes for CASSPGQLIHEQYF.

Only a few counts were recorded for this clonotype. The V and J genes are TRBV6-2 or TRBV6-3 and TRBJ1-1; 10 bases map to TRBD1. Germline V gene lookup returns CDR1 MNHEY and CDR2 SVGEGT. This CDR3 is 14 amino acids long. V shed 5 bases, J shed 4 bases, and the junction held 4 bases outside the gene matches. CDR3 region: CASSRQGAGTEAFF. DNA for the CDR3: TGTGCCAGCAGTCGACAGGGGGCAGGCACTGAAGCTTTCTTT.

The chain recombines TRBV20-1 with TRBJ2-5; D gene ambiguous. The CDR3 runs 14 residues. V was pared by 0 bases and J by 3 bases, with 11 bases between. Germline V gene sequence: CDR1 DFQATT, CDR2 SNEGSKA (reference sequence). CDR3 sequence reads: CSARDKGPKETQYF. In nucleotides, the CDR3 is TGCAGTGCTAGAGATAAAGGCCCGAAAGAGACCCAGTACTTC.

This clonotype was recorded at least ten times. CDR3 sequence (DNA): TGTGCCATCAACCCGGGAGGGAGAATTGAAGCTTTCTTT. Translated: CAINPGGRIEAFF. The V and J genes are TRBV10-3 and TRBJ1-1; the D is unclear. V was pared by 7 bases and J by 7 bases, with 16 bases between. This CDR3 is 13 amino acids long. Germline CDR1 reads ENHRY; CDR2 reads SYGVKD.

V gene TRBV15 combines with J gene TRBJ1-1; D gene unclear. V lost 5 bases and J 1 base, leaving 11 bases between the germline ends. CDR3 size: 14 residues. CDR1 LNHNV and CDR2 YYDKDF come from the germline V gene (reference sequence). Written as DNA, the CDR3 is TGTGCCACCAGCGCCCCGGGTAGGAACACTGAAGCTTTCTTT. It encodes CATSAPGRNTEAFF.

This clonotype was counted many times. The rearrangement links TRBV4-3 to TRBJ2-1; D unresolved. The CDR3 is made up of 16 amino acids. V was shortened by 1 base and J by 5 bases, with 15 bases between the two germline ends. CDR1 and CDR2 from the germline V gene are LGHNA and YSLEER. CDR3 bases: TGCGCCAGCAGCCAAGGAAAGAGCGTTGGTAACAATGAGCAGTTCTTC. Its translation is CASSQGKSVGNNEQFF.

This clonotype has only a few counts. CDR3 region: CASSPRGTANSPLHF. The CDR3 DNA follows: TGTGCCAGCAGTCCCCGCGGAACAGCTAATTCACCCCTCCACTTT. V gene TRBV6-1 combines with J gene TRBJ1-6; D is unresolved. The CDR3 has 15 residues. V lost 5 bases and J lost 6, with 14 bases in between. Germline CDR1 and CDR2: MNHNS and SASEGT.

This clonotype was detected only a few times. This chain connects TRBV20-1 to TRBJ2-1, with no clear D. CDR1 and CDR2 (germline): DFQATT, SNEGSKA (reference sequence). The CDR3 extends over 17 amino acids. The V end lost 1 base, the J end lost 1 base, and 17 bases lay between the germline ends. This chain's CDR3 is CSARGPGLARSYNEQFF. CDR3 DNA: TGCAGTGCTAGAGGCCCTGGTCTGGCGAGATCCTACAATGAGCAGTTCTTC.

Many counts were recorded for this clonotype. This sequence joins TRBV20-1 and TRBJ1-5; D might be TRBD1 (5 bases). The V end was cut by 3 bases, the J end by 4 bases, with 16 bases between. The germline V gene has CDR1 DFQATT and CDR2 SNEGSKA (reference sequence). This CDR3 region has 15 residues. CDR3 in amino acids: CSARSRQGGNQPQHF. CDR3 DNA: TGCAGTGCTAGGAGCCGGCAGGGAGGGAATCAGCCCCAGCATTTT.

This clonotype was seen a handful of times. CDR3 sequence: CSATDRNTEAFF. As DNA, the CDR3 is TGCAGTGCAACGGACAGGAACACTGAAGCTTTCTTT. The V gene is TRBV20-1, the J gene TRBJ1-1, with a weak D call TRBD1 (6 bases). The CDR3 sequence is 12 residues long. V was cut by 6 bases and J by 1 base, with 9 bases left in between. Germline-derived CDR1 and CDR2 are DFQATT and SNEGSKA (reference sequence).

The chain couples TRBV6-4 to TRBJ2-1, with 8 positions matching TRBD2. The trim removed 5 bases at V and 8 bases at J, leaving 11 bases unmatched. The CDR3 is 15 residues long. CDR1 is MRHNA, CDR2 SNTAGT, per germline. CDR3 in amino acids: CASSPGTSGRYEQFF. In DNA form, the CDR3 reads TGTGCCAGCAGTCCCGGGACTAGTGGGAGATATGAGCAGTTCTTC.